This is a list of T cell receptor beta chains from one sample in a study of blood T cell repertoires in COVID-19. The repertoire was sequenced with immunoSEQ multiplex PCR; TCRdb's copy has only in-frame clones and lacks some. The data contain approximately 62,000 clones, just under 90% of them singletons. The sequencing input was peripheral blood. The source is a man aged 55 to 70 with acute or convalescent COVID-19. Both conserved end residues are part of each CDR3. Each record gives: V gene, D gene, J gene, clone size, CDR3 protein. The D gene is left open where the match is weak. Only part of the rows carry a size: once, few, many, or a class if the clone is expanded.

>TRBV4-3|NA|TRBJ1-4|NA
CASGSGETEKLFF
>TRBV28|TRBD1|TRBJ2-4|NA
CASSSIRDRGQDIQYF
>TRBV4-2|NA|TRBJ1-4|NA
CASSQDRAGEKLFF
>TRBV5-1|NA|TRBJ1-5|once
CASSLDGQDNQPQHF
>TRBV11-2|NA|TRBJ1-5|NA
CASSLDRGTAQHF
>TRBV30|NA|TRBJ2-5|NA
CAWRPGYETQYF
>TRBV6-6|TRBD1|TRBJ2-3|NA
CASSSYGTGESDTQYF
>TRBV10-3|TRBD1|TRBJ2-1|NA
CAISEGTAYNEQFF
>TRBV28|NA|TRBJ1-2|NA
CASTSPHKSYGYTF
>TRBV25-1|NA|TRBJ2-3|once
CASSDPQHPDTQYF
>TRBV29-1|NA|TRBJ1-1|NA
CSVGVGAEAFF
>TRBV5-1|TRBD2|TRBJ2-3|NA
CASRSSSGRSSTDTQYF
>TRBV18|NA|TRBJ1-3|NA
CASSPRDTIYF
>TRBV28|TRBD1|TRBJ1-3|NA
CASSQTGMGNTIYF
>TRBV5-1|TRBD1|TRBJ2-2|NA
CASSGTGAGELFF
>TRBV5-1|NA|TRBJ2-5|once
CASSLGGVPQETQYF
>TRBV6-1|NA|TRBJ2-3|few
CASSDQSTDTQYF
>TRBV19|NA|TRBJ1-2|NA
CASRPQSVNGYTF
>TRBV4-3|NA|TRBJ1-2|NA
CASSQDQGHNYGYTF
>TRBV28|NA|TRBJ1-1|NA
CASSFLSQVNTEAFF
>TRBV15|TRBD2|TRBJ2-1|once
CATSSTLAGQNNEQFF
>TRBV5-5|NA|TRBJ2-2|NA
CASSHRAGRSSNTGELFF
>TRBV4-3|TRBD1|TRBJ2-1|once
CASSQDRAGGSYNEQFF
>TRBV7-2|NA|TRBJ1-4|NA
CASSLRWGNEKLFF
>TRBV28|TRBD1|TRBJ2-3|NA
CASSSLGQGRTDTQYF
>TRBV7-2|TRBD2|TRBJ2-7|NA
CASSQGLAQSYEQYF
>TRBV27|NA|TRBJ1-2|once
CASSLSGGDAYGYTF
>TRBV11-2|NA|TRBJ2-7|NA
CASSLVPTGPYEQYF
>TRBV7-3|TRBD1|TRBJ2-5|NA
CASSPVSAGGTETQYF
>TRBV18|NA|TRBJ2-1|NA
CASSPFGVSSYNEQFF
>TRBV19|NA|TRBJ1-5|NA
CASSTGQPYSNQPQHF
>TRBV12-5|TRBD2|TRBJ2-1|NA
CASGLAGGPYLFSYNEQFF
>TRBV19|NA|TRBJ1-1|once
CASSIAMAEAAFF
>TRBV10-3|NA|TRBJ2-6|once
CAISPRQSRGANVLTF
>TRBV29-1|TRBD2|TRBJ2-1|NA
CSVEVGEGPFNEQFF
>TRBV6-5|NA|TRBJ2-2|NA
CASNPRGANTGELFF
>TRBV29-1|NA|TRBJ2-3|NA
CSARVLALSGDTQYF
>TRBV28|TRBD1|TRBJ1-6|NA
CASRSDRGYNSPLHF
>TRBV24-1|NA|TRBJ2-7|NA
CATSDFRGDSEQYF
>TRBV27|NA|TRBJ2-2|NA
CASTLSWTINTGELFF
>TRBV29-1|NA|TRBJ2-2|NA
CSVGGGANTGELFF
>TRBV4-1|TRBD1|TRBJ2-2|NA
CASSQAPTGAGELFF
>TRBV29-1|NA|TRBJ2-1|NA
CSIEPGTYNEQFF
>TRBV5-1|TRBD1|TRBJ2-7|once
CASSFLQGAGEQYF
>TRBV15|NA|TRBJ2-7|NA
CATSRGGPKYEQYF
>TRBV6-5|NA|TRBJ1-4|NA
CASGYSGLNEKLFF
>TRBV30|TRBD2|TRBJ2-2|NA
CAWSVLAGRTGELFF
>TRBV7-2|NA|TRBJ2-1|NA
CASSLPGRGYNEQFF
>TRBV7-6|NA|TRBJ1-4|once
CASSLVSAATNEKLFF
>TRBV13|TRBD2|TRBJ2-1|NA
CASSFFRPTSGPTNNEQFF
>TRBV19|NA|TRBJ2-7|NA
CASSIVARRGYEQYF
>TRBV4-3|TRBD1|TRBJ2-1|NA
CASSQGTGGYNEQFF
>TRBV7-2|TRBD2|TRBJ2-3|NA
CASSWSGRGAADTQYF
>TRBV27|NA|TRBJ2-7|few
CASRGGGMDVSYEQYF
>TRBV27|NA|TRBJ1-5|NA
CASSLDRGGTAQHF